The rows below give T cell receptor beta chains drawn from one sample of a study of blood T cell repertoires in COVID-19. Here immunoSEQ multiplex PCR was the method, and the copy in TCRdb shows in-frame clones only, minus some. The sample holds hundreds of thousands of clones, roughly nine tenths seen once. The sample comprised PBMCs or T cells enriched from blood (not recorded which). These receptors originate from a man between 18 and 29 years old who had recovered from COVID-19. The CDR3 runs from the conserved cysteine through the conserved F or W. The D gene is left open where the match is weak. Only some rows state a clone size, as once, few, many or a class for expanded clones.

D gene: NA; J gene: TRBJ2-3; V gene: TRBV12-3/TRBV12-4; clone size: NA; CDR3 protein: CASGAQNTQYF; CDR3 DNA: TGTGCCAGCGGGGCCCAGAATACGCAGTATTTT
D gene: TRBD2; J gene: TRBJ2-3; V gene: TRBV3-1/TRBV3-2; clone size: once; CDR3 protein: CASSQELTSGGHEFTDTQYF; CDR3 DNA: TGTGCCAGCAGCCAAGAGTTGACTAGCGGGGGCCACGAATTCACAGATACGCAGTATTTT
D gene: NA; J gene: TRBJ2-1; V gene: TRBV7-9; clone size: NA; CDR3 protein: CASSLRQVPEQFF; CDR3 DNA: TGTGCCAGCAGCTTAAGACAGGTCCCTGAGCAGTTCTTC
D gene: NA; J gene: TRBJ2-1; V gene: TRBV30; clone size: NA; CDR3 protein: CAWSVGRDYNEQFF; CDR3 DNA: TGTGCCTGGAGTGTAGGCAGGGACTACAATGAGCAGTTCTTC
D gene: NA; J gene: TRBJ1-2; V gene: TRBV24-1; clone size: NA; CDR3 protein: CATSSAGSNYGYTF; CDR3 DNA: TGTGCCACCAGTTCTGCGGGTTCCAACTATGGCTACACCTTC
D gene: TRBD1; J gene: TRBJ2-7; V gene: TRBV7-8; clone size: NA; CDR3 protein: CATPGQGVYEQYF; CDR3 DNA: TGTGCCACACCGGGACAGGGGGTCTACGAGCAGTACTTC
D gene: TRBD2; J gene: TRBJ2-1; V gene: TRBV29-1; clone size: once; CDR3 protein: CSVDLLAVSYNEQFF; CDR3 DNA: TGCAGCGTTGATTTGCTAGCGGTCTCCTACAATGAGCAGTTCTTC
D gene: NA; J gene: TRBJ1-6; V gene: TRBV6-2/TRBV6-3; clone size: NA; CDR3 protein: CASSYSAGKGSPLHF; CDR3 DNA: TGTGCCAGCAGTTACTCGGCAGGGAAGGGTTCACCCCTCCACTTT
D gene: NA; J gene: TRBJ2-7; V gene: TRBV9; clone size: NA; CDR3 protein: CASSVGYGKSYEQYF; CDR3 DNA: TGTGCCAGCAGCGTAGGGTACGGGAAATCCTACGAGCAGTACTTC
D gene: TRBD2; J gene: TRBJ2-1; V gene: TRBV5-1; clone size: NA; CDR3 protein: CASSSEGLAGGGEQFF; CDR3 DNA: TGCGCCAGCAGCTCCGAGGGACTAGCGGGAGGAGGTGAGCAGTTCTTC
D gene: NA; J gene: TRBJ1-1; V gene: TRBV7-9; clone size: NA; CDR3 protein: CASSLGQGWTEAFF; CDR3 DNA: TGTGCCAGCAGCTTAGGGCAGGGCTGGACAGAAGCTTTCTTT
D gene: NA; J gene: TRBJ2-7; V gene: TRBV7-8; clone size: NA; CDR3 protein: CASSLAGAPYEQYF; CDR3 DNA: TGTGCCAGCAGCTTAGCGGGGGCACCTTACGAGCAGTACTTC
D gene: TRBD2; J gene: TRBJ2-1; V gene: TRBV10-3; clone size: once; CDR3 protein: CAISTSGRANEQFF; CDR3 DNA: TGTGCCATCAGTACTAGCGGGAGAGCCAATGAGCAGTTCTTC
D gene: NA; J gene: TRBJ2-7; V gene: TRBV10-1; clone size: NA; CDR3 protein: CASSEAGASYEQYF; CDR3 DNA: TGCGCCAGCAGTGAGGCAGGGGCCTCCTACGAGCAGTACTTC
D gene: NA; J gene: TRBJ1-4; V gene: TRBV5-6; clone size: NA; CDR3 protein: CASSLVGFNEKLFF; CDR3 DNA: TGTGCCAGCAGCTTGGTTGGCTTTAATGAAAAACTGTTTTTT
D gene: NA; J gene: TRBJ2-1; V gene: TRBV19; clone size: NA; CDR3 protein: CASTEALATYNEQFF; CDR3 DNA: TGTGCCAGTACGGAGGCTCTAGCGACGTACAATGAGCAGTTCTTC
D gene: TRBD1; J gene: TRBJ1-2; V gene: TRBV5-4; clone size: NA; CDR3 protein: CASSSPGQGSPYGYTF; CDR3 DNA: TGTGCCAGCAGCTCCCCTGGACAGGGGAGCCCCTATGGCTACACCTTC
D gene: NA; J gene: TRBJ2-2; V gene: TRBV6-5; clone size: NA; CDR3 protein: CASSTGTTATGELFF; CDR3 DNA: TGTGCCAGCAGCACCGGGACAACCGCCACCGGGGAGCTGTTTTTT
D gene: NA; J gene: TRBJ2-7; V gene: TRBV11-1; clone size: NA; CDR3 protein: CASQGAYEQYF; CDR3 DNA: TGTGCCAGCCAAGGAGCGTACGAGCAGTACTTC
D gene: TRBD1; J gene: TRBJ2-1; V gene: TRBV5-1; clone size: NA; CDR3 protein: CASSSRTGPYNEQFF; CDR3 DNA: TGCGCCAGCAGCAGCCGGACAGGACCCTACAATGAGCAGTTCTTC
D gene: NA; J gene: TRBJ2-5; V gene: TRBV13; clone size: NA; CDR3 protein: CASSLRGAGRGQETQYF; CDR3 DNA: TGTGCCAGCAGCTTAAGAGGCGCGGGAAGGGGTCAAGAGACCCAGTACTTC
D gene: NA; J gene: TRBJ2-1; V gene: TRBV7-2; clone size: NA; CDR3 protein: CASRPGTASYNEQFF; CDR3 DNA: TGTGCCAGCAGACCCGGGACTGCCTCCTACAATGAGCAGTTCTTC
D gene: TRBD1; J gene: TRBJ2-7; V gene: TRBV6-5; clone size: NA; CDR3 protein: CASSYSWTGTYEQYF; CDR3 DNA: TGTGCCAGCAGTTACTCCTGGACAGGGACTTACGAGCAGTACTTC
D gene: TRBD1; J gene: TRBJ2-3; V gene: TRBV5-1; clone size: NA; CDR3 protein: CASSQGQGFTDTQYF; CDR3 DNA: TGCGCCAGCAGCCAGGGACAGGGATTCACAGATACGCAGTATTTT
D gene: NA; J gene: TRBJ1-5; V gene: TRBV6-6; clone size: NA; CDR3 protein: CASSYQGYSNQPQHF; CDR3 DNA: TGTGCCAGCAGTTACCAGGGTTATAGCAATCAGCCCCAGCATTTT
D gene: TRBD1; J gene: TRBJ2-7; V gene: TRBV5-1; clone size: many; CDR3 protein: CASSLASRLRTGGYEQYF; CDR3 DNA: TGCGCCAGCAGCTTGGCCAGTCGATTGAGGACAGGAGGCTACGAGCAGTACTTC
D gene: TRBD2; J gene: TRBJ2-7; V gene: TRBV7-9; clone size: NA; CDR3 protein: CASSPDGLTSGMRAYEQYF; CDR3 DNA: TGTGCCAGCAGTCCAGACGGGTTAACTAGCGGGATGAGAGCCTACGAGCAGTACTTC
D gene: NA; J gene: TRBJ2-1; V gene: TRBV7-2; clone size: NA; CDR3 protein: CASSLTEGGEQFF; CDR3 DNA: TGTGCCAGCAGCTTAACGGAGGGCGGGGAGCAGTTCTTC
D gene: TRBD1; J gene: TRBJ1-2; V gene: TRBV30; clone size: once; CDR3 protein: CAWSVGTGGPYYYGYTF; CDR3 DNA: TGTGCCTGGAGTGTTGGGACAGGGGGACCATACTACTATGGCTACACCTTC
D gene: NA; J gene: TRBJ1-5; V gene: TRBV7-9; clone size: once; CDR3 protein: CASSFGRVPNQPQHF; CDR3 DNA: TGTGCCAGCAGCTTCGGCAGGGTTCCCAATCAGCCCCAGCATTTT
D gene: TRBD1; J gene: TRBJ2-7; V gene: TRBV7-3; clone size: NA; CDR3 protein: CASSVQGSLDYEQYF; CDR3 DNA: TGTGCCAGCAGCGTACAGGGGTCCCTTGACTACGAGCAGTACTTC
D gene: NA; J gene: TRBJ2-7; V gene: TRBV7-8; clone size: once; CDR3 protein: CASSPGLRYYEQYF; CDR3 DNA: TGTGCCAGCAGCCCCGGGTTGAGGTACTACGAGCAGTACTTC
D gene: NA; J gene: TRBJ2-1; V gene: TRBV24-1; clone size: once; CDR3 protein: CATSDPMGGNEQFF; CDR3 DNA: TGTGCCACCAGTGATCCTATGGGAGGCAATGAGCAGTTCTTC
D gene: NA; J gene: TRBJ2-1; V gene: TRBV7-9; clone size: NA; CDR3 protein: CASSLERAYNEQFF; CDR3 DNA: TGTGCCAGCAGCTTAGAGAGGGCCTACAATGAGCAGTTCTTC
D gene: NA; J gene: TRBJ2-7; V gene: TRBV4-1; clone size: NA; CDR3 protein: CASSQEGMAGPYEQYF; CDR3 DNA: TGCGCCAGCAGCCAAGAGGGTATGGCAGGCCCCTACGAGCAGTACTTC
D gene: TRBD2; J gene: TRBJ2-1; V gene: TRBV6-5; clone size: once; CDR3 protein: CASSSPTSGGKNEQFF; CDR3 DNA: TGTGCCAGCAGTTCCCCCACTAGCGGGGGTAAAAATGAGCAGTTCTTC
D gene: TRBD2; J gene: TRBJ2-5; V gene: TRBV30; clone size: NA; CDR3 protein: CAWREGVAGGETQYF; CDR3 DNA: TGTGCCTGGAGGGAGGGGGTAGCGGGAGGGGAGACCCAGTACTTC
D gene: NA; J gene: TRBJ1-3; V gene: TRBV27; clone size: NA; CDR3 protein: CASSLQGASGNTIYF; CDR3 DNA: TGTGCCAGCAGTTTACAGGGCGCCTCTGGAAACACCATATATTTT
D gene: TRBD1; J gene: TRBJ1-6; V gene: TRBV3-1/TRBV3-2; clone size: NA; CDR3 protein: CASSGDSRAPLHF; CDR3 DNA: TGTGCCAGCAGTGGGGACAGTAGGGCACCCCTCCACTTT
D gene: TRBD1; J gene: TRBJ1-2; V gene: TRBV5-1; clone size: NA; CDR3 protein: CASSLGTGNYGYTF; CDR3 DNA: TGCGCCAGCAGCTTAGGGACAGGGAACTATGGCTACACCTTC
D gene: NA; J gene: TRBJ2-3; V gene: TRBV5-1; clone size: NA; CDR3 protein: CASSADSDTQYF; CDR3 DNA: TGCGCCAGCAGCGCGGACAGTGATACGCAGTATTTT
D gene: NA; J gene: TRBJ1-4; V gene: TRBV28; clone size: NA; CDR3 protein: CASSLYGGLFF; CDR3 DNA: TGTGCCAGCAGTTTATACGGGGGACTGTTTTTT
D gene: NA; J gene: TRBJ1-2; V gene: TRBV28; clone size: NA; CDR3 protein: CASSLPSGALMSGYTF; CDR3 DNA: TGTGCCAGCAGTCTACCATCAGGGGCCCTTATGAGTGGCTACACCTTC
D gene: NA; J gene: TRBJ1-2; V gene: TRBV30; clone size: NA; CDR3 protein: CAWSLSGSGGYTF; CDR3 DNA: TGTGCCTGGAGTCTATCGGGGTCGGGAGGCTACACCTTC
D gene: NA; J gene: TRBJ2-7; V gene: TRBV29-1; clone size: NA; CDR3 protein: CSVERGYEQYF; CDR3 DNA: TGCAGCGTTGAGCGAGGCTACGAGCAGTACTTC
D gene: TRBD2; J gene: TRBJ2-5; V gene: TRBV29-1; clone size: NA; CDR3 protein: CSVPGEGRIQETQYF; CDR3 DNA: TGCAGCGTCCCGGGGGAGGGCCGGATCCAAGAGACCCAGTACTTC
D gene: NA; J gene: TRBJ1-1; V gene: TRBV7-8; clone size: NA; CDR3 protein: CASSFREGTDTEAFF; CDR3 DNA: TGTGCCAGCAGCTTCAGGGAAGGCACGGACACTGAAGCTTTCTTT
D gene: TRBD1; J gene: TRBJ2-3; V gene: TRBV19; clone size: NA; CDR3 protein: CASSRAYGQGGTDTQYF; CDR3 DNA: TGTGCCAGTAGTAGAGCCTACGGACAGGGAGGAACAGATACGCAGTATTTT